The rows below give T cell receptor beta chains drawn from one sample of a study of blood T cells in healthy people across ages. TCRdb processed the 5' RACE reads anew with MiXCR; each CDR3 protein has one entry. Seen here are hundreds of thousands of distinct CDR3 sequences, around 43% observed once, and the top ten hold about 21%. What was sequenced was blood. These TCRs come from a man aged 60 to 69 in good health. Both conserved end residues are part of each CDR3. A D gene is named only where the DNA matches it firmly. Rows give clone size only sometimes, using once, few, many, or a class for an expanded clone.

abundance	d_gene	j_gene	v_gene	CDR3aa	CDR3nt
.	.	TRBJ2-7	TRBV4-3	CASSQDPAGDLYEQYF	TGCGCCAGCAGCCAAGACCCCGCAGGGGACCTCTACGAGCAGTACTTC
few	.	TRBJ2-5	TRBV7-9	CAIQPTKETQYF	TGTGCCATACAGCCTACTAAAGAGACCCAGTACTTC
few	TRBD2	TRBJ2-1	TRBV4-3	CASSQGSGGASNEQFF	TGCGCCAGCAGCCAAGGTAGCGGGGGGGCCTCCAATGAGCAGTTCTTC
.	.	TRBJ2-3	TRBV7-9	CASTQSSDTDTQYF	TGTGCCAGCACCCAAAGTAGCGACACAGATACGCAGTATTTT
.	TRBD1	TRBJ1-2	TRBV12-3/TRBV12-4	CASRPQGPGYTF	TGTGCCAGCCGCCCACAGGGGCCTGGCTACACCTTC
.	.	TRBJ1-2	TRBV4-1	CASSQESQNYGYTF	TGCGCCAGCAGCCAAGAATCCCAAAACTATGGCTACACCTTC
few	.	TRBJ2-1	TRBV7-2	CASSSSWGAYNEQFF	TGTGCCAGCAGCTCTTCCTGGGGAGCCTACAATGAGCAGTTCTTC
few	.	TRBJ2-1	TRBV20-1	CSARDRPSLLTEQFF	TGCAGTGCTAGAGATCGGCCTAGCTTGCTTACTGAGCAGTTCTTC
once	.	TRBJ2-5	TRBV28	CASSKGGQETQYF	TGTGCCAGCAGCAAAGGGGGTCAAGAGACCCAGTACTTC
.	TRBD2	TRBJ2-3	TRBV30	CAWSVRGVTDTQYF	TGTGCCTGGAGTGTCCGGGGGGTAACAGATACGCAGTATTTT
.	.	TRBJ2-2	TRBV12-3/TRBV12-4	CASSLGGALGELFF	TGTGCCAGCAGTTTAGGGGGGGCCCTCGGGGAGCTGTTTTTT
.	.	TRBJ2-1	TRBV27	CASSLLGVGWDSLGYNEQFF	TGTGCCAGCAGTTTACTGGGGGTTGGGTGGGACTCGCTGGGTTACAATGAGCAGTTCTTC
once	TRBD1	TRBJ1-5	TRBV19	CASSIARTGYQPQHF	TGTGCCAGTAGTATAGCCAGGACAGGGTATCAGCCCCAGCATTTT
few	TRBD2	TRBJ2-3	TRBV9	CASSVLAGTITDTQYF	TGTGCCAGCAGCGTGCTAGCGGGAACCATAACAGATACGCAGTATTTT
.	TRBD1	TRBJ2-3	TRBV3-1	CASSDPGGNTQYF	TGTGCCAGCAGCGATCCAGGGGGAAATACGCAGTATTTT
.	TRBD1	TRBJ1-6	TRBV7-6	CACSEGTGRDSPLHF	TGTGCCTGCAGTGAAGGGACAGGGCGTGATTCACCCCTCCACTTT
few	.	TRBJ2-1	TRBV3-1	CASSQDLPGGEQFF	TGTGCCAGCAGCCAAGATCTCCCTGGGGGTGAGCAGTTCTTC
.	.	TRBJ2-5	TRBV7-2	CASRGGGQVETQYF	TGTGCCAGCAGGGGCGGGGGCCAGGTAGAGACCCAGTACTTC
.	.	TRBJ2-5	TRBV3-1	CASSSPGKIFQETQYF	TGTGCCAGCAGCTCCCCGGGAAAAATATTCCAAGAGACCCAGTACTTC
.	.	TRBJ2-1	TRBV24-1	CATSDRQPQERDEQFF	TGTGCCACCAGTGATCGACAGCCACAGGAGAGGGATGAGCAGTTCTTC
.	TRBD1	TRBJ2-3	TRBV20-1	CSARQPGQGRDTQYF	TGCAGTGCTAGGCAACCGGGACAGGGGCGGGATACGCAGTATTTT
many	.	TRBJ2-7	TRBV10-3	CAISTGTSGHEQYF	TGTGCCATCAGTACAGGAACTTCGGGCCACGAGCAGTACTTC
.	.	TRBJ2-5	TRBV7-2	CASSQSGMRETQYF	TGTGCCAGCAGCCAATCGGGGATGCGGGAGACCCAGTACTTC
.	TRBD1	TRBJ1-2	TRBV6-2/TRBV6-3	CASSYPGTARGYTF	TGTGCCAGCAGTTACCCCGGGACAGCACGGGGCTACACCTTC
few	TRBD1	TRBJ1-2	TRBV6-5	CASKGGAYGYTF	TGTGCCAGCAAAGGGGGCGCCTATGGCTACACCTTC
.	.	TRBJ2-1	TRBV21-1	CASSKEGDRSYNEQFF	TGTGCCAGCAGCAAAGAGGGGGACAGATCCTACAATGAGCAGTTCTTC
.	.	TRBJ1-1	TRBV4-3	CASSQASGLEAFF	TGCGCCAGCAGCCAAGCTTCGGGGCTTGAAGCTTTCTTT
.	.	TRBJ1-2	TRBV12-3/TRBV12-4	CASSPGQWRGGYTF	TGTGCCAGCAGTCCGGGACAATGGAGGGGGGGCTACACCTTC
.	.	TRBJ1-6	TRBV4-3	CASSQARGVNNSPLHF	TGCGCCAGCAGCCAAGCGCGGGGGGTGAATAATTCACCCCTCCACTTT
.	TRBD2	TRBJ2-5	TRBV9	CASSETSGGAWETQYF	TGTGCCAGCAGCGAGACGAGCGGGGGGGCGTGGGAGACCCAGTACTTC
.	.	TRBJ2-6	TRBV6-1	CASVSGTAGANVLTF	TGTGCCAGCGTGTCCGGGACTGCCGGGGCCAACGTCCTGACTTTC
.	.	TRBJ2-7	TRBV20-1	CSAPLIGSSFGEQYF	TGCAGTGCCCCCCTCATCGGTTCCTCTTTCGGCGAGCAGTACTTC
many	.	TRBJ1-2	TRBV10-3	CAISESPSVHGGVGGYTF	TGTGCCATCAGTGAGTCGCCCTCCGTACACGGGGGCGTGGGTGGCTACACCTTC
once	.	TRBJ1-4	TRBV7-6	CASSLVPNSNEKLFF	TGTGCCAGCAGCTTAGTTCCGAACAGCAATGAAAAACTGTTTTTT
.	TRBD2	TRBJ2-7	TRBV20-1	CSASGTRSYEQYF	TGCAGTGCTTCCGGGACTAGGTCCTACGAGCAGTACTTC
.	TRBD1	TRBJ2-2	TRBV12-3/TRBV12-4	CASNPSGTGGTGELFF	TGTGCCAGCAATCCGTCCGGGACAGGGGGTACCGGGGAGCTGTTTTTT
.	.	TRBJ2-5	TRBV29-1	CSYREETQYF	TGCAGCTACAGGGAAGAGACCCAGTACTTC
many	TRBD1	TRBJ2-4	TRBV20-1	CSARVTGVTKNIQYF	TGCAGTGCTAGAGTAACAGGGGTTACCAAAAACATTCAGTACTTC
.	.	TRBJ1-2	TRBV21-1	CASSKVRQIYGYTF	TGTGCCAGCAGCAAAGTTAGGCAGATCTATGGCTACACCTTC
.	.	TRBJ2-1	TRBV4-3	CASSQDSEGYYNEQFF	TGCGCCAGCAGCCAAGATTCTGAGGGGTACTACAATGAGCAGTTCTTC
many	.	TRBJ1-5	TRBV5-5	CASSLALGSNQPQHF	TGTGCCAGCAGCTTGGCCTTAGGGTCCAATCAGCCCCAGCATTTT
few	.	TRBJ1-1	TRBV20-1	CSASVPPGFNTEAFF	TGCAGTGCTAGTGTCCCCCCGGGTTTCAACACTGAAGCTTTCTTT
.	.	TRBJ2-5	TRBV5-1	CASRKDIQGTQYF	TGCGCCAGCAGAAAAGATATTCAGGGGACCCAGTACTTC
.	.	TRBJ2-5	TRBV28	CASSKLQSLVQETQYF	TGTGCCAGCAGTAAGCTCCAGAGTTTGGTTCAAGAGACCCAGTACTTC
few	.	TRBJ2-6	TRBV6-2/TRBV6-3	CASSPHQLGSGANVLTF	TGTGCCAGCAGCCCACATCAATTGGGTTCAGGGGCCAACGTCCTGACTTTC
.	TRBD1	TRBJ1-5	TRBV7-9	CASSLDGLTGGDFNQPQHF	TGTGCCAGCAGTTTAGATGGTCTGACAGGGGGCGATTTTAATCAGCCCCAGCATTTT
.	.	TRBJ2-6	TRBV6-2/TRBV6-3	CAGSISSGANVLTF	TGTGCCGGCAGTATTAGCTCTGGGGCCAACGTCCTGACTTTC
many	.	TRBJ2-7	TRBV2	CASSGEEQYF	TGTGCCAGCAGTGGGGAGGAGCAGTACTTC
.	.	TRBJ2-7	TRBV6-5	CASSQERVTGLQYF	TGTGCCAGCAGTCAAGAAAGAGTGACAGGCCTGCAGTACTTC
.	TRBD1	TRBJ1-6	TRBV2	CASRTGTGLTPLHF	TGTGCCAGCAGGACCGGGACAGGGCTGACACCCCTCCACTTT
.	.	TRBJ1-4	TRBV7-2	CASSLRSGGSEKLFF	TGTGCCAGCAGCTTACGATCCGGGGGCAGTGAAAAACTGTTTTTT
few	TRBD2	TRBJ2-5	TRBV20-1	CSATTSPQETQYF	TGCAGTGCTACGACTAGCCCCCAAGAGACCCAGTACTTC
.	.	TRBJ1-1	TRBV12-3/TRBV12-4	CASSFGGGNTEAFF	TGTGCCAGCAGTTTTGGGGGAGGAAACACTGAAGCTTTCTTT